A single sample gave rise to the 5 T cell receptor beta chains below, sequenced in a study of cytomegalovirus exposure and HLA in healthy donors. The primer mix had 60 Vbeta and 13 Jbeta primers. Generated by immunoSEQ multiplex PCR, the TCRdb table keeps only in-frame clones and is missing some. The repertoire holds a few hundred thousand clones, with over 70% as singletons. The material sequenced was PBMCs. Every receptor here comes from an older woman in good health and CMV-seropositive.

The genes are TRBV28 and TRBJ2-7; tentatively, D is TRBD2 (5 bases). Per germline, CDR1 MDHEN and CDR2 SYDVKM. The CDR3 runs 13 residues. Trimming pared 8 bases from V and 0 bases from J, leaving 11 bases between. CDR3 in amino acids: CASSDFGSYEQYF. The CDR3, as DNA: TGTGCCAGCTCGGACTTCGGCTCCTACGAGCAGTACTTC.

This chain uses TRBV6-4 with TRBJ2-7, with 8 nucleotides matching TRBD2. After removal of 5 bases from V and 2 bases from J, the junction contained 8 bases not matched to a gene. CDR1 MRHNA and CDR2 SNTAGT come from the germline V gene. The CDR3 is made up of 15 amino acids. The CDR3 sequence: CASSLEAGDTYEQYF. The CDR3 nucleotides are TGTGCCAGCAGTCTAGAAGCGGGAGACACCTACGAGCAGTACTTC.

The chain links TRBV7-2 to TRBJ1-2; 7 bases line up with TRBD1. This CDR3 region has 15 residues. Germline values: CDR1 SGHTA, CDR2 FQGNSA. Trimming took 5 bases from V and 5 from J; bases not matched to a gene: 11. Here the CDR3 DNA reads TGTGCCAGCAGCCGGCCGGGACAGTCCTTATATGGCTACACCTTC. As protein: CASSRPGQSLYGYTF.

This chain uses TRBV6-1 with TRBJ2-1; D remains ambiguous. The CDR3 has 15 residues. Germline CDR1 MNHNS, CDR2 SASEGT. V was clipped by 0 bases and J by 0 bases, with 6 bases between them. CDR3 in amino acids: CASSEALSSYNEQFF. The DNA for the CDR3 is TGTGCCAGCAGTGAAGCTCTAAGCTCCTACAATGAGCAGTTCTTC.

Of note for this clone: The same CDR3 is also encoded by other DNA sequences in this sample. The chain has TRBV18 and TRBJ1-4; the D gene is possibly TRBD1 (5 bases). Germline values: CDR1 KGHSH, CDR2 LQKENI. V gave up 3 bases and J gave up 5 bases, with 7 bases separating them. The CDR3 length is 13 residues. The CDR3: CASSPQGNEKLFF. CDR3 nucleotides: TGTGCCAGCTCACCCCAGGGAAATGAAAAACTGTTTTTT.